Presented here are 31 T cell receptor beta chains from one specimen sequenced in a study of CD8+ T cells in alopecia areata. Specified treatment: oral pan-JAK inhibitor, 5-10 mg twice daily. Extracted RNA was reverse transcribed, and the resulting cDNA served as sequencing template. Generated by immunoSEQ multiplex PCR, the TCRdb table keeps only in-frame clones and is missing some. The sample has approximately 160,000 clones, around 60% seen once. The sequencing here drew on CD4+ T cells sorted from blood, taken at week 24, from a patient treated with tofacitinib. Receptors originate from a human donor with alopecia areata.

This clone was observed a few times. This chain connects TRBV11-2 to TRBJ1-5; no firm D call. V shed 2 bases and J shed 4 bases, with 6 bases lying between them. The CDR3 covers 13 residues. CDR1 SGHAT and CDR2 FQNNGV come from the germline V gene. The DNA of the CDR3 is TGTGCCAGCAGCTTACTGGCAAATCAGCCCCAGCATTTT. It translates to CASSLLANQPQHF.

The rearrangement uses TRBV4-1 and TRBJ1-6, with D tentatively TRBD1 (6 bases). Looked up from germline, CDR1 is MGHRA and CDR2 is YSYEKL. The CDR3 covers 12 residues. The V end was cut by 4 bases, the J end by 14 bases, with 12 bases between. The CDR3, as DNA: TGCGCCAGCAGCCCGACAGGAGGGACCCTCCACTTT. Amino acid sequence: CASSPTGGTLHF.

This clone was detected a few times. The V call is TRBV5-1, the J call TRBJ2-5; a weak D match, TRBD2 (5 bases). Looked up from germline, CDR1 is SGHRS and CDR2 is YFSETQ. The V end lost 2 bases, the J end lost 2 bases, and 16 bases lay between the germline ends. The CDR3 extends over 16 amino acids. The CDR3 region is CASSLTGSARQETQYF. As DNA, the CDR3 is TGCGCCAGCAGCTTAACGGGAAGTGCGCGACAAGAGACCCAGTACTTC.

The chain links TRBV2 to TRBJ1-4; 9 bases align to TRBD1. The CDR3 is 14 residues long. The V gene's germline CDR1 is SNHLY and CDR2 FYNNEI. V was pared by 1 base and J by 8 bases, with 2 bases of the junction left unmatched. The CDR3, as DNA: TGTGCCAGCAGTGAAGTGACAGGGGGGGAAAAACTGTTTTTT. Residues: CASSEVTGGEKLFF.

The V and J genes are TRBV29-1 and TRBJ2-5; TRBD1 might be the D (5 bases). The J call may be faulty, since TRBJ2-7 better matches the DNA end. CDR1 SQVTM and CDR2 ANQGSEA come from the germline V gene. This CDR3 has 15 residues. This chain's CDR3 is CSVESDSGLDYEQYF. CDR3 DNA sequence: TGCAGCGTTGAGAGCGATTCAGGGTTGGACTACGAGCAGTACTTC.

The chain combines TRBV30 with TRBJ2-1; a possible D gene is TRBD2 (5 bases). CDR1 and CDR2 (germline): GTSNPN, SVGIG (reference sequence). Trimming removed 2 bases at V and 15 bases at J, with 14 bases between. CDR3 size: 11 residues. The CDR3 loop is CAWSRKGLSFF. Here the CDR3 DNA reads TGTGCCTGGAGTAGGAAAGGACTTTCGTTCTTC.

CDR3 loop: CSDGTDGYTF. CDR3 nucleotides: TGCAGCGATGGGACAGATGGCTACACCTTC. The genes are TRBV29-1 and TRBJ1-2; 7 positions match TRBD1. Per the germline V gene, CDR1 is SQVTM and CDR2 is ANQGSEA. V lost 7 bases and J lost 6; bases outside the gene matches: 2. This CDR3 is built from 10 residues.

The rearrangement joins TRBV5-1 to TRBJ2-3; the D gene is possibly TRBD2 (6 bases). Germline lookup yields CDR1 SGHRS and CDR2 YFSETQ. There are 16 residues in the CDR3. V lost 7 bases and J lost 0, with 18 bases in between. CDR3 nucleotides: TGCGCCAGCTCCGACCCCCGACTAGGAAGCACAGATACGCAGTATTTT. Translated: CASSDPRLGSTDTQYF.

The chain recombines TRBV5-1 with TRBJ2-3, with D possibly called TRBD1 or TRBD2 (6 bases each). CDR1 and CDR2 (germline): SGHRS, YFSETQ. The CDR3 has 16 residues. V was trimmed by 2 bases and J by 2 bases, leaving 15 bases between them. The CDR3 DNA is TGCGCCAGCAGCTTCATCGGGGGCCTCCCCACAGATACGCAGTATTTT. This sequence encodes CASSFIGGLPTDTQYF.

CDR3 DNA: TGCAGCGTTACAGGGTTGGATACGCAGTATTTT. Amino acids: CSVTGLDTQYF. The chain joins TRBV29-1 to TRBJ2-3, with D perhaps TRBD1 (6 bases). This CDR3 has 11 amino acids. Germline V gene lookup returns CDR1 SQVTM and CDR2 ANQGSEA. The V gene lost 5 bases and the J gene lost 6 bases, with 9 bases spanning the gap.

This chain joins TRBV7-9 and TRBJ1-1; 10 bases map to TRBD1. This CDR3 has 15 amino acids. Germline CDR1 SEHNR, CDR2 FQNEAQ (reference sequence). With 5 bases clipped from V and 2 bases from J, the junction kept 5 bases outside the gene matches. The CDR3 nucleotides read TGTGCCAGCAGCCTCCGACAGGGGGCAAACACTGAAGCTTTCTTT. Amino acids: CASSLRQGANTEAFF.

The V call is TRBV15, the J call TRBJ2-5; 7 positions agree with TRBD2. V shed 0 bases, J shed 4 bases, and the junction held 2 bases outside the gene matches. Germline loops: CDR1 LNHNV, CDR2 YYDKDF (reference sequence). The CDR3 is 14 amino acids. The CDR3 sequence: CATSRDPGGETQYF. Written as DNA, the CDR3 is TGTGCCACCAGCAGAGACCCGGGGGGAGAGACCCAGTACTTC.

This clone was picked up one time. This chain links TRBV2 with TRBJ2-2, with D unresolved. CDR1 and CDR2 from the germline V gene are SNHLY and FYNNEI. CDR3 length equals 11 residues. The V end was cut by 6 bases, the J end by 1 base, with 0 bases between. CDR3 bases: TGTGCCAGCAGGAACACCGGGGAGCTGTTTTTT. It encodes CASRNTGELFF.

This chain links TRBV30 with TRBJ1-4; tentatively, D is TRBD1 (5 bases). Germline V CDR1 and CDR2: GTSNPN, SVGIG (reference sequence). The CDR3 is made up of 14 amino acids. Trimming cost V 0 bases and J 8 bases, with 13 bases left between them. The chain's CDR3 is CAWSVGGGNEKLFF. Written as DNA, the CDR3 is TGTGCCTGGAGTGTAGGCGGGGGTAACGAAAAACTGTTTTTT.

This chain joins TRBV30 and TRBJ1-5; the D gene is possibly TRBD1 (5 bases). Per germline, CDR1 GTSNPN and CDR2 SVGIG (reference sequence). The CDR3 sequence is 15 residues long. V was clipped by 3 bases and J by 2 bases, with 14 bases between them. CDR3 protein: CAWRTPGPGNQPQHF. DNA of the CDR3: TGTGCCTGGAGGACCCCGGGGCCCGGCAATCAGCCCCAGCATTTT.

The V gene is TRBV29-1, the J gene TRBJ2-2; a weak D match, TRBD2 (5 bases). The ends were cut back, 6 bases at V and 3 bases at J, with 5 bases in the middle. This CDR3 has 11 residues. Germline V gives CDR1 SQVTM, CDR2 ANQGSEA. The CDR3 nucleotides are TGCAGCGTCGGGGACACCGGGGAGCTGTTTTTT. This gives the protein CSVGDTGELFF.

This sequence joins TRBV30 and TRBJ2-3; TRBD1 matches 7 bases. V lost 8 bases and J lost 0; bases outside the gene matches: 11. Germline assignment: CDR1 GTSNPN and CDR2 SVGIG (reference sequence). This CDR3 contains 15 residues. The CDR3 loop reads CATREGGRSTDTQYF. CDR3 sequence (DNA): TGTGCCACCCGGGAAGGGGGCCGTAGCACAGATACGCAGTATTTT.

The chain couples TRBV2 to TRBJ1-6; 7 bases agree with TRBD1. The germline gives CDR1 SNHLY, CDR2 FYNNEI. V was pared by 8 bases and J by 3 bases, with 1 base of the junction left unmatched. The CDR3 contains 13 residues. The CDR3 DNA reads TGTGCCAGCGGACAGGACTATAATTCACCCCTCCACTTT. Translation: CASGQDYNSPLHF.

The V call is TRBV9, the J call TRBJ2-1, with D possibly TRBD1 on 5 matching bases. Germline V gene data show CDR1 as SGDLS and CDR2 as YYNGEE. The CDR3 consists of 14 residues. V dropped 0 bases and J dropped 6 bases, with 10 bases sitting between them. The CDR3, as DNA: TGTGCCAGCAGCGTAGCAGGGTTGGGCAATGAGCAGTTCTTC. It translates to CASSVAGLGNEQFF.

The chain links TRBV27 to TRBJ1-1, with 8 bases aligning to TRBD1. The CDR3 consists of 16 residues. V was pared by 3 bases and J by 5 bases, with 11 bases of the junction left unmatched. Germline V CDR1 and CDR2: MNHEY, SMNVEV (reference sequence). This chain's CDR3 is CASSFIATGDGTEAFF. Written as DNA, the CDR3 is TGTGCCAGCAGTTTTATTGCGACAGGGGATGGAACTGAAGCTTTCTTT.

About this clone: Different DNA sequences within this sample yield the same CDR3. The genes are TRBV29-1 and TRBJ2-3; D not resolved. Germline CDR1 is SQVTM and CDR2 is ANQGSEA. This CDR3 region has 13 residues. With 4 bases removed from V and 0 bases from J, the gap between germline ends came to 8 bases. The CDR3 protein is CSVGGRSTDTQYF. CDR3 nucleotide sequence: TGCAGCGTTGGAGGCAGAAGCACAGATACGCAGTATTTT.

The chain couples TRBV5-4 to TRBJ1-5, with 8 bases that match TRBD1. The CDR3 has 14 residues. The J segment lost 8 bases and the V segment lost 4 bases, leaving 8 bases of the junction unmatched. CDR1 and CDR2 (germline): SGHNT, YYREEE (reference sequence). The CDR3 here is CASSNQDRGEPQHF. The DNA for the CDR3 is TGTGCCAGCAGCAACCAAGACAGGGGTGAGCCCCAGCATTTT.

The V and J genes are TRBV2 and TRBJ2-2; D is unclear. This CDR3 has 14 residues. The germline gives CDR1 SNHLY, CDR2 FYNNEI. V shed 8 bases and J shed 4 bases, with 14 bases lying between them. The CDR3 coding sequence is TGTGCCAGCGCAGGCCTCGGAACCACCGGGGAGCTGTTTTTT. Residues: CASAGLGTTGELFF.

The rearrangement links TRBV7-2 to TRBJ1-6; D gene unclear. Germline V gene lookup returns CDR1 SGHTA and CDR2 FQGNSA. The CDR3 has 16 residues. V lost 5 bases and J lost 11, with 22 bases in between. The CDR3 sequence is CASSLSPGRSGTPLHF. Written as DNA, the CDR3 is TGTGCCAGCAGCCTAAGCCCTGGACGGTCCGGGACACCCCTCCACTTT.

V usage is TRBV19 and J usage is TRBJ2-1; a possible D gene is TRBD1 (5 bases). This CDR3 has 14 amino acids. V gave up 5 bases and J gave up 8 bases, with 16 bases separating them. Germline CDR1 and CDR2: LNHDA and SQIVND (reference sequence). The CDR3 DNA is TGTGCCAGTAGTTGGACAAAGCGATCCCATGAGCAGTTCTTC. Its translation is CASSWTKRSHEQFF.

This clone was detected once. The chain is built from TRBV30 and TRBJ1-2; unclear D gene. Trimming cost V 1 base and J 2 bases, with 2 bases left between them. There are 11 residues in the CDR3. CDR1 is GTSNPN, CDR2 SVGIG, per germline (reference sequence). CDR3 in amino acids: CAWSANYGYTF. The CDR3 bases are TGTGCCTGGAGTGCAAACTATGGCTACACCTTC.

The CDR3 nucleotides are TGTGCCATCAGGGATGGGACAGGAAACTCCTACGAGCAGTACTTC. It codes for CAIRDGTGNSYEQYF. This sequence joins TRBV10-3 and TRBJ2-7; 8 bases line up with TRBD1. In germline, CDR1 is ENHRY, CDR2 SYGVKD. Trimming removed 6 bases from V and 0 bases from J; junction bases left unmatched: 7. The CDR3 totals 15 residues.

The rearrangement joins TRBV6-5 to TRBJ2-5; 8 positions agree with TRBD2. The CDR3 sequence is 11 residues long. The germline gives CDR1 MNHEY, CDR2 SVGAGI. With 5 bases clipped from V and 7 bases from J, the junction kept 0 bases outside the gene matches. CDR3 protein: CASSRGGTQYF. The DNA of the CDR3 is TGTGCCAGCAGTCGGGGGGGGACCCAGTACTTC.

Only a few counts were recorded for this clone. The rearrangement uses TRBV27 and TRBJ1-6; D might be TRBD1 (5 bases). The CDR3 totals 16 residues. Germline lookup yields CDR1 MNHEY and CDR2 SMNVEV (reference sequence). Trimming stripped 3 bases from V and 5 bases from J, with 14 bases between. For the CDR3, the DNA is TGTGCCAGCAGTTTCCGGGGGAGGACGGATAATTCACCCCTCCACTTT. Translating it yields CASSFRGRTDNSPLHF.

This clone appeared a few times. The V call is TRBV19, the J call TRBJ2-7; 7 bases map to TRBD2. With V trimmed by 4 bases and J by 0 bases, 6 bases remained unmatched. The CDR3 totals 15 residues. Germline V gene sequence: CDR1 LNHDA, CDR2 SQIVND (reference sequence). CDR3 in amino acids: CASSTRTRSSYEQYF. In DNA, the CDR3 is TGTGCCAGTAGTACCCGGACTAGGAGCTCCTACGAGCAGTACTTC.

The rearrangement uses TRBV30 and TRBJ2-1, with D unresolved. This CDR3 has 15 amino acids. The V gene lost 1 base and the J gene lost 0 bases, with 10 bases spanning the gap. Germline values: CDR1 GTSNPN, CDR2 SVGIG (reference sequence). The CDR3 DNA reads TGTGCCTGGAGTGAGGGTTACAGCTCCTACAATGAGCAGTTCTTC. As protein: CAWSEGYSSYNEQFF.